These 3 T cell receptor beta chains were sequenced from one sample in a study of technical replicates of blood from a handful of donors. The table came from immunoSEQ multiplex PCR; TCRdb's copy has only in-frame clones and leaves some out. The sample lists 55,000 to 75,000 clones, 92% occurring once. The sequencing input was T cells isolated from PBMCs. The source of these receptors is a human donor in good health.

This clone was detected once. The rearrangement links TRBV6-5 to TRBJ2-2; 7 bases align to TRBD1. J lost 1 base, V lost 5 bases, and 1 base had no gene match. Germline V gene lookup returns CDR1 MNHEY and CDR2 SVGAGI. This CDR3 has 14 residues. The CDR3 reads CASSRQGNTGELFF. CDR3 DNA sequence: TGTGCCAGCAGTCGACAGGGGAACACCGGGGAGCTGTTTTTT.

This clone occurred once. CDR3 nucleotides: TGCGCCAGCAGCCAAGAGGGACAGATCTATGGCTACACCTTC. It codes for CASSQEGQIYGYTF. The chain links TRBV4-1 to TRBJ1-2, with 7 bases aligning to TRBD1. The V gene's germline CDR1 is MGHRA and CDR2 YSYEKL. The CDR3 loop spans 14 amino acids. Unmatched junction bases numbered 2, after V lost 0 bases and J lost 4 bases.

The rearrangement joins TRBV28 to TRBJ1-3; a possible D gene is TRBD1 (6 bases). Germline V gives CDR1 MDHEN, CDR2 SYDVKM. Trimming pared 5 bases from V and 3 bases from J, leaving 17 bases between. The length of the CDR3 is 16 residues. The DNA of the CDR3 is TGTGCCAGCAGTACCGCTTCGGGCAGGGGTGGAAACACCATATATTTT. Translated, it gives CASSTASGRGGNTIYF.